This TCR beta chain comes out of a study of graft-versus-host responses after intestinal transplantation. Overall study: Recipients got multivisceral, liver-intestinal, or isolated intestinal transplants.

There are 16 residues in the CDR3. The trim removed 0 bases at V and 9 bases at J, leaving 9 bases unmatched. From germline, CDR1 is SGHNT and CDR2 YYREEE (reference sequence). Clones were sequenced by immunoSEQ multiplex PCR, and TCRdb holds only the in-frame ones, with some missing. The sample lists 4,300 or so clones, 27% occurring once. Irradiated, violet-dye-labeled stimulator cells, around 200,000 in number, were plated with around 200,000 CFSE-labeled responder cells. This chain joins TRBV5-4 and TRBJ1-6; the match to TRBD1 covers 7 bases. This TCR derives from a human patient who was an organ donor for intestinal transplantation. The material sequenced was alloreactive CD8+ T cells from a mixed lymphocyte reaction culture, taken before transplantation. The subset denotes: CFSE-low proliferating T cells sorted from approximately six-day pre-transplant mixed lymphocyte reaction (GvH or HvG direction). The chain's CDR3 is CASSLGPNRGGSPLHF. The CDR3 DNA reads as TGTGCCAGCAGCTTGGGCCCTAACAGGGGTGGTTCACCCCTCCACTTT.